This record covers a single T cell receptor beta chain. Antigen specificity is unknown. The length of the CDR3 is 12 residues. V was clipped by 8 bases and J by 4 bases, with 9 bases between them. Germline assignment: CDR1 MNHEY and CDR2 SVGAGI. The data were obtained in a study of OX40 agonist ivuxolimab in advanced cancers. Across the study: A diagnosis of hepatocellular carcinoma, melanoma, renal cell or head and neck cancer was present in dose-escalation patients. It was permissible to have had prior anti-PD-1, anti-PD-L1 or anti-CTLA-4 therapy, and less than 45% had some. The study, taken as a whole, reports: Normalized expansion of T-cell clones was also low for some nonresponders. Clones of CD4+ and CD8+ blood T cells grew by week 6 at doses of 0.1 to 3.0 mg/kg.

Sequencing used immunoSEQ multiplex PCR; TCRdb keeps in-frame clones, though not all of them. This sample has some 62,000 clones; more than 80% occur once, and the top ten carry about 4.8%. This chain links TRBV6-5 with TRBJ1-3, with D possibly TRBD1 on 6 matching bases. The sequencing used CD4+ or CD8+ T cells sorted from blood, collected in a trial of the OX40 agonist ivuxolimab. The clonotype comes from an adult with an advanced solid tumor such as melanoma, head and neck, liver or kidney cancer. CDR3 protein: CASRQGGNTIYF. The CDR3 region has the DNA TGTGCCAGCCGTCAGGGGGGAAACACCATATATTTT.